This is a list of T cell receptor beta chains from one sample in a study of T cells in Graves' hyperthyroidism and ophthalmopathy. TCRdb ran MiXCR on the multiplex PCR reads and lists one entry per CDR3 protein. Found here are about 380,000 distinct CDR3 sequences, 13% of them singletons; the top ten hold around 21%. The sample was blood. The receptors derive from a man aged 30 to 39 with Graves' hyperthyroidism that later progressed to Graves' ophthalmopathy. Both conserved end residues are part of each CDR3. A D gene is named only where the DNA matches it firmly. Part of the rows lack a size; the others show once, few, many or a class for expanded clones.

D: TRBD1
size: many
V: TRBV20-1
J: TRBJ2-7
DNA: TGCAGTGCAGGACAGGGCAGCTCCTACGAGCAGTACTTC
CDR3: CSAGQGSSYEQYF

D: TRBD1
size: few
V: TRBV7-2
J: TRBJ2-4
DNA: TGTGCCAGCAGCAGCCCGGGACAGGGAAACATTCAGTACTTC
CDR3: CASSSPGQGNIQYF

D: TRBD2
size: many
V: TRBV6-1
J: TRBJ2-5
DNA: TGTGCCAGCAGTCGAAGCGGGGGGGCCGGAGAGACCCAGTACTTC
CDR3: CASSRSGGAGETQYF

D: TRBD1
size: NA
V: TRBV2
J: TRBJ1-6
DNA: TGTGCCAGCAGTCCGGACAGGCGGAGCTCCTATAATTCACCCCTCCACTTT
CDR3: CASSPDRRSSYNSPLHF

D: NA
size: many
V: TRBV20-1
J: TRBJ2-1
DNA: TGCAGTGCTCCCCGACGGGGCAATGAGCAGTTCTTC
CDR3: CSAPRRGNEQFF

D: TRBD1
size: NA
V: TRBV20-1
J: TRBJ2-5
DNA: TGCAGTGCCGGCCCGACAGGGGCTAGCGAGACCCAGTACTTC
CDR3: CSAGPTGASETQYF

D: NA
size: NA
V: TRBV10-1
J: TRBJ1-2
DNA: TGCGCCAGCACAACCCGACAGTACTATGGCTACACCTTC
CDR3: CASTTRQYYGYTF

D: NA
size: many
V: TRBV20-1
J: TRBJ2-1
DNA: TGCAGTGCTAAGGGGCACTCCTACAATGAGCAGTTCTTC
CDR3: CSAKGHSYNEQFF

D: NA
size: few
V: TRBV6-1
J: TRBJ1-3
DNA: TGTGCCAGCAAAAGGGGGATTACGTCTGGAAACACCATATATTTT
CDR3: CASKRGITSGNTIYF

D: TRBD2
size: NA
V: TRBV6-5
J: TRBJ2-3
DNA: TGTGCCAGCAGTACTAGCGGGGTCCCCCATACGCAGTATTTT
CDR3: CASSTSGVPHTQYF

D: NA
size: few
V: TRBV7-2
J: TRBJ2-5
DNA: TGTGCCAGCAGCCACCGTTCCGAGACCCAGTACTTC
CDR3: CASSHRSETQYF

D: NA
size: NA
V: TRBV11-3
J: TRBJ2-2
DNA: TGTGCCAGCAGTGGCCGGGACCGCGGTCCTGGGGAGCTGTTTTTT
CDR3: CASSGRDRGPGELFF

D: TRBD1
size: many
V: TRBV3-1
J: TRBJ1-4
DNA: TGTGCCAGCAGCCCATCGGGACAGGTTAATGAAAAACTGTTTTTT
CDR3: CASSPSGQVNEKLFF

D: TRBD1
size: many
V: TRBV28
J: TRBJ1-1
DNA: TGTGCCAGCAGAGCCGGACAGGGGGCTTACACTGAAGCTTTCTTT
CDR3: CASRAGQGAYTEAFF

D: TRBD2
size: many
V: TRBV7-9
J: TRBJ2-4
DNA: TGTGCCAGCAGCTTAGGAGCGGGGGCTTTGGACATTCAGTACTTC
CDR3: CASSLGAGALDIQYF

D: TRBD1
size: many
V: TRBV2
J: TRBJ1-5
DNA: TGTGCCAGCAGTGCCGGGACAGGGTTTCTCCAGCCCCAGCATTTT
CDR3: CASSAGTGFLQPQHF

D: NA
size: NA
V: TRBV11-2
J: TRBJ2-7
DNA: TGTGCCAGCAGCTTAGATCCACAGGAGAGCTACGAGCAGTACTTC
CDR3: CASSLDPQESYEQYF

D: NA
size: NA
V: TRBV9
J: TRBJ1-1
DNA: TGTGCCAGCAGCCTATTAACGTGGCAGGGGAACACTGAAGCTTTCTTT
CDR3: CASSLLTWQGNTEAFF

D: NA
size: NA
V: TRBV11-2
J: TRBJ2-1
DNA: TGTGCCAGCAGCTTAGGGACAGACAACAATGAGCAGTTCTTC
CDR3: CASSLGTDNNEQFF

D: TRBD1
size: NA
V: TRBV6-1
J: TRBJ2-1
DNA: TGTGCCAGCAGTGAATGGGACAGGGAAATTATCGATGAGCAGTTCTTC
CDR3: CASSEWDREIIDEQFF

D: TRBD1
size: NA
V: TRBV12-3/TRBV12-4
J: TRBJ2-3
DNA: TGTGCCAGCAGTAGGAACCTTAGGACAGGGGGAATAGATACGCAGTATTTT
CDR3: CASSRNLRTGGIDTQYF

D: TRBD2
size: many
V: TRBV11-3
J: TRBJ2-3
DNA: TGTGCCAGCAGCTTAGGACTAGCCCTCACAGATACGCAGTATTTT
CDR3: CASSLGLALTDTQYF

D: NA
size: many
V: TRBV5-6
J: TRBJ1-2
DNA: TGTGCCAGCAGCTTGGTGGGGGGCTGGGATGGCTACACCTTC
CDR3: CASSLVGGWDGYTF

D: TRBD1
size: NA
V: TRBV19
J: TRBJ2-5
DNA: TGTGCCAGCGCGGGACAGGGGGTGTACCAAGAGACCCAGTACTTC
CDR3: CASAGQGVYQETQYF

D: TRBD1
size: few
V: TRBV13
J: TRBJ1-5
DNA: TGTGCCAGCAGCCGCGGACAGGGGGTCGGTCAGCCCCAGCATTTT
CDR3: CASSRGQGVGQPQHF

D: TRBD1
size: few
V: TRBV24-1
J: TRBJ2-2
DNA: TGTGCCACCAGCACAGGGGGCAAGAGGGGAACCGGGGAGCTGTTTTTT
CDR3: CATSTGGKRGTGELFF

D: NA
size: NA
V: TRBV6-1
J: TRBJ2-7
DNA: TGTGCCAGCAGTGAACTACAGACCTACGAGCAGTACTTC
CDR3: CASSELQTYEQYF

D: TRBD2
size: many
V: TRBV12-3/TRBV12-4
J: TRBJ2-1
DNA: TGTGCCAGCAGCCCCGGGACTAGCGGGGGGGCGACGAGGAATGAGCAGTTCTTC
CDR3: CASSPGTSGGATRNEQFF

D: NA
size: many
V: TRBV28
J: TRBJ1-2
DNA: TGTGCCAGCAGTTTACCCGCGGACTATGGCTACACCTTC
CDR3: CASSLPADYGYTF

D: NA
size: many
V: TRBV12-3/TRBV12-4
J: TRBJ1-4
DNA: TGTGCCAGCAGTTTAGGCGACAGTCATAATGAAAAACTGTTTTTT
CDR3: CASSLGDSHNEKLFF

D: NA
size: many
V: TRBV11-1
J: TRBJ2-1
DNA: TGTGCCAGCAGCTTAGTAGGCGGACTAACCTACAATGAGCAGTTCTTC
CDR3: CASSLVGGLTYNEQFF

D: NA
size: many
V: TRBV27
J: TRBJ1-5
DNA: TGTGCCAGACCCCGAGCGTTTGGGAATCAGCCCCAGCATTTT
CDR3: CARPRAFGNQPQHF

D: TRBD1
size: many
V: TRBV6-6
J: TRBJ1-4
DNA: TGTGCCAGCAGTTACTCCGGGACAGGGCGTGAAAAACTGTTTTTT
CDR3: CASSYSGTGREKLFF

D: NA
size: NA
V: TRBV4-1
J: TRBJ1-6
DNA: TGCGCCAGCAGCCAAGCCGTGCAGGGCCTAAATTCACCCCTCCACTTT
CDR3: CASSQAVQGLNSPLHF

D: TRBD1
size: many
V: TRBV3-1
J: TRBJ1-2
DNA: TGTGCCAGCAGCCTCCGGGACAGTTACAACTATGGCTACACCTTC
CDR3: CASSLRDSYNYGYTF

D: NA
size: NA
V: TRBV11-3
J: TRBJ2-7
DNA: TGTGCCAGCAGCTGGGACGGCCAGATGCAGTACTTC
CDR3: CASSWDGQMQYF

D: TRBD1
size: many
V: TRBV7-3
J: TRBJ2-7
DNA: TGTGCCAGCAGCCCCGGGTCAGGGGGATACGAGCAGTACTTC
CDR3: CASSPGSGGYEQYF

D: NA
size: many
V: TRBV12-3/TRBV12-4
J: TRBJ1-2
DNA: TGTGCCAGCAGTTTAAAGGGAAATGGCTACACCTTC
CDR3: CASSLKGNGYTF

D: NA
size: many
V: TRBV10-3
J: TRBJ1-4
DNA: TGTGCCATCAGTGAGCCAGGGACGGATGAAAAACTGTTTTTT
CDR3: CAISEPGTDEKLFF

D: NA
size: many
V: TRBV12-5
J: TRBJ2-7
DNA: TGTGCTAGTGGTTTACACTACGAGCAGTACTTC
CDR3: CASGLHYEQYF

D: TRBD2
size: few
V: TRBV7-2
J: TRBJ2-7
DNA: TGTGCCAGCAGCTTAGCGCGGATCGGGCGGGGGTTCTACGAGCAGTACTTC
CDR3: CASSLARIGRGFYEQYF

D: TRBD1
size: many
V: TRBV28
J: TRBJ1-1
DNA: TGTGCCAGCATCGCAGGGGGCGGAAGGTATACTGAAGCTTTCTTT
CDR3: CASIAGGGRYTEAFF

D: TRBD1
size: many
V: TRBV12-5
J: TRBJ2-7
DNA: TGTGCTAGTGGTTTGGAAAAGATAGGACAGGCCCATCACTACGAGCAGTACTTC
CDR3: CASGLEKIGQAHHYEQYF

D: NA
size: many
V: TRBV20-1
J: TRBJ2-7
DNA: TGCAGTGCTAGGTCGTACGAGTTAACTATGGACGAGCAGTACTTC
CDR3: CSARSYELTMDEQYF

D: NA
size: many
V: TRBV2
J: TRBJ2-3
DNA: TGTGCCAGCAGCCCTAGGACTTTTAGCACAGATACGCAGTATTTT
CDR3: CASSPRTFSTDTQYF

D: NA
size: few
V: TRBV7-9
J: TRBJ1-6
DNA: TGTGCCAGCAGCTCCCTGGGTGTAGAGCATAATTCACCCCTCCACTTT
CDR3: CASSSLGVEHNSPLHF

D: NA
size: few
V: TRBV6-1
J: TRBJ1-2
DNA: TGTGCCAGCAGAATACAGGGTTACGGCTACACCTTC
CDR3: CASRIQGYGYTF

D: TRBD1
size: NA
V: TRBV12-3/TRBV12-4
J: TRBJ1-2
DNA: TGTGCCAGCAGCCCCCCGAGGCCCGGACAGGGCTACTATGGCTACACCTTC
CDR3: CASSPPRPGQGYYGYTF

D: NA
size: NA
V: TRBV20-1
J: TRBJ1-6
DNA: TGCAGTGCTAGCCGGGACACAAATAATTCACCCCTCCACTTT
CDR3: CSASRDTNNSPLHF

D: NA
size: many
V: TRBV25-1
J: TRBJ1-1
DNA: TGTGCCAGCAGTGACTGGACAGATAACACTGAAGCTTTCTTT
CDR3: CASSDWTDNTEAFF

D: NA
size: many
V: TRBV2
J: TRBJ2-3
DNA: TGTGCCAGCAGTGAGGAAAGGGGGGCTCATACGCAGTATTTT
CDR3: CASSEERGAHTQYF

D: NA
size: NA
V: TRBV7-9
J: TRBJ1-1
DNA: TGTGCCAGCAGCCACAGCGGACGGGTGAACACTGAAGCTTTCTTT
CDR3: CASSHSGRVNTEAFF

D: NA
size: NA
V: TRBV3-1
J: TRBJ2-2
DNA: TGTGCCAGCAGCCAAGAGTCGGGGGTAGGGACCGGGGAGCTGTTTTTT
CDR3: CASSQESGVGTGELFF

D: TRBD1
size: many
V: TRBV6-1
J: TRBJ2-1
DNA: TGTGCCAGCAGTAGCACCGGGACAGGGCTCAATGAGCAGTTCTTC
CDR3: CASSSTGTGLNEQFF